These 7 T cell receptor beta chains share one sample of origin, sequenced in a study of control samples from healthy donors and cancer patients. The assay was immunoSEQ multiplex PCR, and TCRdb's table has in-frame clones only and misses some. The data show approximately 130,000 clones, over 75% seen once. Sequencing input: blood. These receptors all come from a man in his forties or fifties in good health.

The chain combines TRBV5-4 with TRBJ2-3; D is perhaps TRBD1 or TRBD2 (6 bases each). The V end was cut by 1 base, the J end by 3 bases, with 15 bases between. The CDR3 runs 16 residues. CDR1 and CDR2 from the germline V gene are SGHNT and YYREEE (reference sequence). CDR3 amino acids: CASSLLLGGGTDTQYF. CDR3 coding DNA: TGTGCCAGCAGCTTGCTTCTGGGGGGCGGGACAGATACGCAGTATTTT. The full variable domain, its missing parts supplied by reference TRBV5-4 and TRBJ2-3, is ETGVTQSPTHLIKTRGQQVTLRCSSQSGHNTVSWYQQALGQGPQFIFQYYREEENGRGNFPPRFSGLQFPNYSSELNVNALELDDSALYLCASSLLLGGGTDTQYFGPGTRLTVL.

V usage is TRBV2 and J usage is TRBJ1-1, with unresolved D. This CDR3 spans 13 amino acids. Germline assignment: CDR1 SNHLY and CDR2 FYNNEI. V lost 6 bases and J lost 4, with 12 bases in between. CDR3 DNA sequence: TGTGCCAGCAGGGCGGGTCGGAGCACTGAAGCTTTCTTT. It specifies CASRAGRSTEAFF.

The rearrangement uses TRBV7-6 and TRBJ2-5; D uncertain. Trimming removed 1 base from V and 0 bases from J, with 9 bases in between. The CDR3 spans 15 residues. Looked up from germline, CDR1 is SGHVS and CDR2 is FNYEAQ. Here the CDR3 reads CASSLGQIYQETQYF. The DNA of the CDR3 is TGTGCCAGCAGCTTAGGCCAGATTTACCAAGAGACCCAGTACTTC. Drawing the rest from reference TRBV7-6 and TRBJ2-5, the complete variable domain is GAGVSQSPRYKVTKRGQDVALRCDPISGHVSLYWYRQALGQGPEFLTYFNYEAQQDKSGLPNDRFSAERPEGSISTLTIQRTEQRDSAMYRCASSLGQIYQETQYFGPGTRLLVL.

This chain connects TRBV7-2 to TRBJ2-6; 8 nucleotides match TRBD1. The V segment lost 4 bases and the J segment 2 bases; nucleotides outside the gene matches: 4. Germline V lookup: CDR1 SGHTA, CDR2 FQGNSA. CDR3 length: 16 residues. The CDR3 sequence is CASSSNRGAGANVLTF. DNA of the CDR3: TGTGCCAGCAGCTCCAACAGGGGGGCTGGGGCCAACGTCCTGACTTTC.

This rearrangement joins TRBV18 to TRBJ2-7; TRBD1 is a possible D gene (6 bases). V was pared by 2 bases and J by 6 bases, with 8 bases between. Germline-derived CDR1 and CDR2 are KGHSH and LQKENI. The CDR3 loop spans 12 amino acids. Here the CDR3 DNA reads TGTGCCAGCTCACCAGGCAGGGGCGAGCAGTACTTC. It translates to CASSPGRGEQYF.

The V call is TRBV18, the J call TRBJ2-4; no definite D call. Trimming shortened V by 2 bases and J by 0 bases, and 8 bases separated the two germline ends. CDR3 length: 15 residues. Germline-derived CDR1 and CDR2 are KGHSH and LQKENI. The CDR3 DNA is TGTGCCAGCTCACCATTGGTTTTAGCCAAAAACATTCAGTACTTC. Translation gives CASSPLVLAKNIQYF.

The chain couples TRBV7-2 to TRBJ2-5; D uncertain. The CDR3 spans 13 residues. CDR1 is SGHTA, CDR2 FQGNSA, per germline. The V end lost 5 bases, the J end lost 8 bases, and 15 bases lay between the germline ends. The CDR3 sequence: CASSPDALVTQYF. The CDR3 DNA sequence: TGTGCCAGCAGCCCCGACGCACTTGTAACCCAGTACTTC.